This T cell receptor (beta chain) is from a study of vaccination and CD4 T cells after COVID-19. Noted treatment: roughly 11-day PBMC culture with coronavirus spike peptide pools or control peptides (ViraFEST assay). Before the COVID-19 pandemic (2011-2018), CD4+ T cells were obtained from the unexposed donor. In the case of this clonotype: The antigen remains unidentified.

Scientists ran DNA taken from cultured CD4+ T cells through the Oncomine TCR Beta short-read assay for sequencing. Via MiXCR, TCRdb re-called the PCR reads, giving one row per CDR3 protein. The table lists about 7,200 distinct CDR3 sequences, over 20% of them singletons. J gave up 0 bases and V 0 bases, and 5 bases lay outside the gene matches. The CDR3 is 16 residues long. The V gene's germline CDR1 is WNHNN and CDR2 SYGVQD (reference sequence). The source of this sequence is a human donor in good health. The chain has TRBV10-1 and TRBJ2-7; TRBD2 matches 7 bases. The sequencing input was CD4+ T cells from blood, cultured in vitro. The CDR3 region is CASSESSGGSSYEQYF. DNA of the CDR3: TGCGCCAGCAGTGAGTCGTCGGGCGGGAGCTCCTACGAGCAGTACTTC.